This T cell receptor (beta chain) came from a study of tumor and adjacent non-tumor tissue in lung cancer. The template was RNA from unsorted bulk tissue. This non-tumor lung sample came from over 3 cm beyond the tumor edge. Between August and November 2014, newly diagnosed, chemotherapy-naive lung cancer patients underwent thoracic surgery in China. Findings of the study overall: Top 100 clones took a larger repertoire share in normal lung.

This clonotype was seen only a few times. Its specificity is not known. V was shortened by 2 bases and J by 0 bases, with 11 bases between the two germline ends. CDR3 length: 15 amino acids. Germline V gives CDR1 SNHLY, CDR2 FYNNEI. The library came from three nested PCR rounds adapted from ARM-PCR protocols. TCRdb re-analysed the multiplex PCR reads in MiXCR, keeping a single row per CDR3 protein. This table has about 50,000 distinct CDR3 sequences, 74% appearing once. The chain employs TRBV2 and TRBJ2-7; D is unclear. The TCR originated in a woman in her sixties with non-small cell lung cancer. The sequencing sample was made of distant non-tumor lung tissue. CDR3 sequence: CASSERWEVSYEQYF. The DNA for the CDR3 is TGTGCCAGCAGTGAAAGGTGGGAAGTCTCCTACGAGCAGTACTTC.